Below are 30 T cell receptor beta chains sequenced from a single sample in a study of T cells in Graves' hyperthyroidism and ophthalmopathy. TCR beta CDR3 region amplification was performed from RNA transcripts. The HTBI primer set was used in a first-round RT-PCR of the TCR CDR3. TCRdb used MiXCR to reprocess the multiplex PCR reads, holding one entry per CDR3 protein. The sample lists around 280,000 distinct CDR3 sequences, roughly 13% seen once, with around 8% in the top ten. The sequenced sample consisted of blood. The receptors were gathered from a woman aged 40 to 49 with Graves' hyperthyroidism.

This clonotype was seen many times. V and J are TRBV12-3 or TRBV12-4 and TRBJ1-1, with D hard to call. Trimming took off 5 bases at V and 8 bases at J, with 15 bases between the two ends. The CDR3 runs to 13 residues. The CDR3 reads CASSPTHRLEAFF. The CDR3, as DNA: TGTGCCAGCAGTCCCACCCACCGGCTCGAAGCTTTCTTT.

This clonotype was found many times. V is TRBV2 and J is TRBJ2-7; D remains unclear. Germline V CDR1 and CDR2: SNHLY, FYNNEI. Trimming removed 6 bases from V and 2 bases from J, with 8 bases in between. The CDR3 spans 12 residues. As DNA, the CDR3 is TGTGCCAGCAGCCAAGGTCCCTACGAGCAGTACTTC. Translated: CASSQGPYEQYF.

This clonotype has ten or more counts. The chain has TRBV18 and TRBJ1-1; D remains ambiguous. Trimming cost V 3 bases and J 4 bases, with 9 bases left between them. The CDR3 contains 13 residues. Germline CDR1 and CDR2: KGHSH and LQKENI. As DNA, the CDR3 is TGTGCCAGCTCACCCTCTCGGGGCACTGAAGCTTTCTTT. Translated: CASSPSRGTEAFF.

The chain is built from TRBV19 and TRBJ1-1; no clear D. This CDR3 has 14 amino acids. Germline CDR1 LNHDA, CDR2 SQIVND (reference sequence). V lost 7 bases and J lost 6, with 18 bases in between. The CDR3 spells CASNGEGSSAEAFF. Written as DNA, the CDR3 is TGTGCCAGTAATGGGGAAGGAAGTAGCGCTGAAGCTTTCTTT.

This clonotype was observed at least ten times. The chain links TRBV5-1 to TRBJ1-1; 11 nucleotides line up with TRBD1. The germline CDR1 and CDR2 sequences are SGHRS and YFSETQ. Trimming at V came to 5 bases and at J to 3 bases, leaving 6 bases not matched to a gene. This CDR3 spans 15 amino acids. The CDR3 DNA reads TGCGCCAGCAGGATTGGACAGGGGGCGCACACTGAAGCTTTCTTT. Its protein is CASRIGQGAHTEAFF.

V is TRBV7-2 and J is TRBJ2-3, with TRBD2 matching over 8 bases. This CDR3 region has 14 residues. Germline assignment: CDR1 SGHTA and CDR2 FQGNSA. V lost 4 bases, J lost 5 bases, and 5 bases stayed unmatched. CDR3 sequence reads: CASSSGGPIDTQYF. As DNA, the CDR3 is TGTGCCAGCAGCTCGGGAGGGCCTATAGATACGCAGTATTTT.

This clonotype was counted at least ten times. The V call is TRBV6-1, the J call TRBJ2-1, with TRBD1 identical over 7 bases. CDR3 length equals 17 residues. Germline V gene lookup returns CDR1 MNHNS and CDR2 SASEGT. V shed 6 bases and J 6 bases; nucleotides not matched to a gene: 17. Written as DNA, the CDR3 is TGTGCCAGCAGACCTAACAGGGGATCATGGTTGGGCAATGAGCAGTTCTTC. Its translation: CASRPNRGSWLGNEQFF.

The chain joins TRBV12-3 or TRBV12-4 to TRBJ1-2, with D maybe TRBD1 (6 bases). This CDR3 has 13 amino acids. V dropped 6 bases and J dropped 7 bases, with 15 bases sitting between them. The CDR3 coding sequence is TGTGCCAGCAGACTGGACAGATACGGTGGCTACACCTTC. It is translated as CASRLDRYGGYTF.

As to this clonotype: This clone may be a read error of a much larger clone one base away. The chain couples TRBV20-1 to TRBJ2-7; D remains unclear. CDR1 and CDR2 from the germline V gene are DFQATT and SNEGSKA (reference sequence). The CDR3 loop spans 10 amino acids. V lost 6 bases and J 7 bases, leaving 10 bases between the germline ends. The CDR3 nucleotides read TGCAGTGCGGGCCTGTTGGAGCAGTACTTC. Translated, it gives CSAGLLEQYF.

This clonotype was detected many times. The chain employs TRBV5-4 and TRBJ2-3, with TRBD2 matching over 11 bases. Losses at the gene ends were 6 bases for V and 4 bases for J; bases not matched to a gene: 4. This CDR3 is built from 14 residues. Germline V gives CDR1 SGHNT, CDR2 YYREEE (reference sequence). CDR3 protein: CASNSGRASDTQYF. CDR3 sequence (DNA): TGTGCCAGCAATAGCGGGAGGGCCTCAGATACGCAGTATTTT. The full variable domain, with the rest looked up from reference TRBV5-4 and TRBJ2-3, is ETGVTQSPTHLIKTRGQQVTLRCSSQSGHNTVSWYQQALGQGPQFIFQYYREEENGRGNFPPRFSGLQFPNYSSELNVNALELDDSALYLCASNSGRASDTQYFGPGTRLTVL.

This clonotype was picked up many times. The gene calls are TRBV6-1 and TRBJ1-2; possibly TRBD1 for D (5 bases). There are 13 residues in the CDR3. Trimming removed 1 base from V and 4 bases from J, with 7 bases in between. The germline CDR1 and CDR2 sequences are MNHNS and SASEGT. The CDR3 loop reads CASSEGQFYGYTF. In nucleotides, the CDR3 is TGTGCCAGCAGTGAAGGACAGTTCTATGGCTACACCTTC.

This clonotype appeared many times. The V gene is TRBV11-2, the J gene TRBJ2-7, with TRBD2 matching 7 bases. With V trimmed by 3 bases and J by 2 bases, 7 bases remained unmatched. Germline loops: CDR1 SGHAT, CDR2 FQNNGV. CDR3 size: 15 residues. The CDR3 spells CASSFSLAEAYEQYF. The CDR3 DNA follows: TGTGCCAGCAGCTTCTCGCTAGCGGAGGCCTACGAGCAGTACTTC. Using reference TRBV11-2 and TRBJ2-7 for the parts outside the CDR3, the full variable domain is EAGVAQSPRYKIIEKRQSVAFWCNPISGHATLYWYQQILGQGPKLLIQFQNNGVVDDSQLPKDRFSAERLKGVDSTLKIQPAKLEDSAVYLCASSFSLAEAYEQYFGPGTRLTVT.

This clonotype was recorded at least ten times. The J gene is TRBJ1-5, the V gene TRBV19; the D gene is possibly TRBD1 (5 bases). V was clipped by 3 bases and J by 2 bases, with 14 bases between them. This CDR3 region has 16 residues. Germline loops: CDR1 LNHDA, CDR2 SQIVND (reference sequence). The CDR3 DNA is TGTGCCAGTAGTATCGGGGCGGCAGTGCGCAATCAGCCCCAGCATTTT. Protein sequence: CASSIGAAVRNQPQHF.

This clonotype was counted at least ten times. The V call is TRBV7-8, the J call TRBJ1-1; D is uncertain. CDR1 SGHVS and CDR2 FQNEAQ come from the germline V gene. This CDR3 is 13 amino acids long. V lost 5 bases to trimming and J lost 1 base, with 8 bases between them. The CDR3 DNA sequence: TGTGCCAGCAGCCCTCCGGCGAACACTGAAGCTTTCTTT. Protein: CASSPPANTEAFF.

The sample holds many counts of this clonotype. The CDR3 coding sequence is TGTGCCAGCAGTTTACCCCTTGGGACACCTATCACCTACGAGCAGTACTTC. It codes for CASSLPLGTPITYEQYF. The chain carries TRBV28 and TRBJ2-7, with TRBD1 as a possible D gene (6 bases). With 2 bases removed from V and 2 bases from J, the gap between germline ends came to 19 bases. Germline CDR1 and CDR2: MDHEN and SYDVKM. The CDR3 sequence is 17 residues long. Filled out from reference TRBV28 and TRBJ2-7, the complete variable domain reads DVKVTQSSRYLVKRTGEKVFLECVQDMDHENMFWYRQDPGLGLRLIYFSYDVKMKEKGDIPEGYSVSREKKERFSLILESASTNQTSMYLCASSLPLGTPITYEQYFGPGTRLTVT.

This clonotype was recorded a few times. V and J are TRBV5-1 and TRBJ1-1, with 7 bases aligning to TRBD1. The CDR3 is 16 residues long. V trimming: 0 bases; J trimming: 1 base; junction bases outside the gene matches: 6. Germline V gene lookup returns CDR1 SGHRS and CDR2 YFSETQ. The DNA of the CDR3 is TGCGCCAGCAGCTTGGGACAGGGTGGGTCGAACACTGAAGCTTTCTTT. Its translation is CASSLGQGGSNTEAFF.

The gene calls are TRBV7-8 and TRBJ2-3, with D hard to call. The CDR3 has 14 amino acids. The V end lost 1 base, the J end lost 6 bases, and 11 bases lay between the germline ends. From germline, CDR1 is SGHVS and CDR2 FQNEAQ. The CDR3 DNA follows: TGTGCCAGCAGCTTAGGATTGGGTCCCGATACGCAGTATTTT. Its protein product is CASSLGLGPDTQYF.

This clonotype was detected ten times or more. The genes are TRBV2 and TRBJ1-5, with TRBD1 as a possible D gene (5 bases). Trimming removed 6 bases at V and 6 bases at J, with 15 bases between. This CDR3 contains 14 residues. The germline V gene encodes CDR1 SNHLY and CDR2 FYNNEI. The CDR3, as DNA: TGTGCCAGCAGCTTGGTGGGGGTTGGTCAGCCCCAGCATTTT. Protein: CASSLVGVGQPQHF.

The sample holds many counts of this clonotype. This chain links TRBV11-2 with TRBJ2-1, with TRBD2 matching 8 bases. CDR1 SGHAT and CDR2 FQNNGV come from the germline V gene. This CDR3 spans 16 amino acids. The V gene end was trimmed by 5 bases and the J gene end by 8 bases; junction bases not matched to a gene: 14. The CDR3 loop is CASSQFVAGTGDEQFF. DNA for the CDR3: TGTGCCAGCAGCCAATTTGTAGCGGGAACCGGTGATGAGCAGTTCTTC.

This clonotype came up many times. The gene calls are TRBV28 and TRBJ2-1; 9 nucleotides agree with TRBD2. CDR1 and CDR2 (germline): MDHEN, SYDVKM. CDR3 size: 18 residues. V gave up 6 bases and J gave up 10 bases; unmatched junction bases: 22. The CDR3 bases are TGTGCCAGCAGCCCAGGGGCCTACGGAGGTAGCGGGAGAGGGGAGCAGTTCTTC. Its protein product is CASSPGAYGGSGRGEQFF.

This clonotype showed up many times. The chain is built from TRBV7-3 and TRBJ1-1; D not resolved. This CDR3 is 13 amino acids long. Trimming took 5 bases from V and 4 from J, leaving 11 bases between them. The germline gives CDR1 SGHTA, CDR2 FQGTGA. The CDR3: CASSPQVGTEAFF. The CDR3 DNA is TGTGCCAGCAGCCCCCAGGTTGGCACTGAAGCTTTCTTT.

This clonotype was picked up many times. The J gene is TRBJ2-1, the V gene TRBV20-1, with TRBD2 matching 10 bases. Germline CDR1 DFQATT, CDR2 SNEGSKA (reference sequence). V gave up 4 bases and J gave up 7 bases; unmatched junction bases: 7. The CDR3 is made up of 14 amino acids. CDR3 protein: CSANLAGAFNEQFF. The DNA of the CDR3 is TGCAGTGCTAATCTAGCGGGAGCTTTTAATGAGCAGTTCTTC.

The rearrangement joins TRBV28 to TRBJ2-7; unclear D gene. V dropped 6 bases and J dropped 5 bases, with 17 bases sitting between them. The CDR3 has 14 residues. Germline-derived CDR1 and CDR2 are MDHEN and SYDVKM. CDR3 DNA sequence: TGTGCCAGCAGCACCATAGCTGCCGGCGACGAGCAGTACTTC. This translates into CASSTIAAGDEQYF.

Remarks on this clonotype: The junction departs from germline at one end; a sequencing error may be responsible. This sequence joins TRBV27 and TRBJ2-5, with D perhaps given as TRBD1 or TRBD2 (6 bases each). This CDR3 is built from 14 residues. Germline CDR1 MNHEY, CDR2 SMNVEV (reference sequence). CDR3 nucleotide sequence: TGTACCAGCAGTTTAATGGGGGGCTCAGAGACCCAGTACTTC. This gives the protein CTSSLMGGSETQYF.

This clonotype was recorded at least ten times. The rearrangement uses TRBV27 and TRBJ1-5, with D perhaps TRBD1 (6 bases). Trimming stripped 6 bases from V and 0 bases from J, with 12 bases between. The CDR3 length is 15 residues. Germline V lookup: CDR1 MNHEY, CDR2 SMNVEV (reference sequence). The CDR3 is CASRPGQFSNQPQHF. The DNA of the CDR3 is TGTGCCAGCAGGCCAGGACAGTTTAGCAATCAGCCCCAGCATTTT.

The genes are TRBV7-9 and TRBJ2-7; 9 nucleotides match TRBD1. Germline V CDR1 and CDR2: SEHNR, FQNEAQ (reference sequence). CDR3 length: 13 residues. Trimming at V came to 5 bases and at J to 9 bases, leaving 8 bases not matched to a gene. CDR3 nucleotide sequence: TGTGCCAGCAGCCCTACAGGGGGCGTTTTGCAGTACTTC. It yields the protein CASSPTGGVLQYF.

In this sample, this clonotype turned up many times. V usage is TRBV28 and J usage is TRBJ1-4; TRBD1 aligns across 7 bases. J gave up 11 bases and V 6 bases, and 12 bases lay outside the gene matches. This CDR3 has 14 amino acids. Germline values: CDR1 MDHEN, CDR2 SYDVKM. The CDR3 nucleotides are TGTGCCAGCAGCACGGACAGGCTAACTAGGAAACTGTTTTTT. Protein sequence: CASSTDRLTRKLFF. The full variable domain, with the rest looked up from reference TRBV28 and TRBJ1-4, is DVKVTQSSRYLVKRTGEKVFLECVQDMDHENMFWYRQDPGLGLRLIYFSYDVKMKEKGDIPEGYSVSREKKERFSLILESASTNQTSMYLCASSTDRLTRKLFFGSGTQLSVL.

This clonotype was seen many times. The chain employs TRBV2 and TRBJ2-5; 9 positions match TRBD2. Germline CDR1 is SNHLY and CDR2 is FYNNEI. The CDR3 is made up of 17 amino acids. After removal of 6 bases from V and 9 bases from J, the junction contained 20 bases not matched to a gene. The CDR3 DNA follows: TGTGCCAGCAGCGACACCTTGCTAGCGGGAAGGCCCGGTTCCCAGTACTTC. It specifies CASSDTLLAGRPGSQYF.

This clonotype was observed at least ten times. The chain has TRBV7-2 and TRBJ2-7; perhaps D is TRBD1 or TRBD2 (5 bases each). Germline V gives CDR1 SGHTA, CDR2 FQGNSA. This CDR3 is 15 amino acids long. V lost 5 bases, J lost 2 bases, and 16 bases lay in between. The CDR3 sequence is CASSGRDGKTYEQYF. The DNA for the CDR3 is TGTGCCAGCAGCGGCAGGGACGGGAAGACCTACGAGCAGTACTTC.

The rearrangement joins TRBV6-1 to TRBJ2-2, with 11 bases aligning to TRBD2. With 11 bases clipped from V and 4 bases from J, the junction kept 6 bases outside the gene matches. Germline CDR1 and CDR2: MNHNS and SASEGT. The CDR3 runs to 14 residues. This CDR3 reads CAASLAGGTGELFF. The CDR3 DNA sequence: TGTGCCGCTTCTCTAGCGGGAGGCACCGGGGAGCTGTTTTTT.